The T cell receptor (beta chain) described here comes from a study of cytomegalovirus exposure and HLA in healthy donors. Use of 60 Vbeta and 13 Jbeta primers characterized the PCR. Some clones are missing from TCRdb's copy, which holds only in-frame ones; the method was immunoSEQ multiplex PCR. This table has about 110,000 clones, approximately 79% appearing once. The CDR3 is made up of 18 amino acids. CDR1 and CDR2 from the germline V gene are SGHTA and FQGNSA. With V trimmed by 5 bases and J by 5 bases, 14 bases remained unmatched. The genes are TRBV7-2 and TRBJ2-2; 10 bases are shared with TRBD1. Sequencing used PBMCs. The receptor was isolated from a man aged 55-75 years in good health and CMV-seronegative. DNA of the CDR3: TGTGCCAGCAGCAAAGACAGGGGGCGGGGGTTTGGTACCGGGGAGCTGTTTTTT. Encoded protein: CASSKDRGRGFGTGELFF.